The sequence of this T cell receptor beta chain was determined in a study of T cells expressing NK-cell markers. For the study at large: The study sequenced eight donors, seven HCMV-seropositive and one seronegative.

CDR1 is SGHNT, CDR2 YENEEA, per germline. CDR3 length: 14 residues. TCRdb re-called the 5' RACE reads, yielding one record per CDR3 amino acid sequence without DNA. The sample data list 150,000 to 160,000 distinct CDR3 sequences. This receptor was taken from a woman in her 50s in good health. What was sequenced was blood T cells: a sorted CD56 or NKG2C T cell subset, CD4+ or CD8+ T cells, or bulk PBMC T cells (not recorded which). The J gene is TRBJ1-1, the V gene TRBV11-3. The CDR3: CASRSRRVNTEAFF.